The rows below give T cell receptor beta chains drawn from one sample of a study of control samples from healthy donors and cancer patients. Generated by immunoSEQ multiplex PCR, the TCRdb table keeps only in-frame clones and is missing some. There are 95,000 to 150,000 clones in the sample; about 83% occur only once, and 9.5% to 13% lies in the top ten. The sequencing sample was made of blood. All receptors come from a man under 40 in good health. Both conserved end residues are part of each CDR3. Fields, in order: clone size, V gene, D gene, J gene, CDR3 DNA, CDR3 protein. A D gene is named only where the DNA matches it firmly. Expanded clones get a size class; other rows say once, few or many, or leave the size out.

>NA|TRBV6-1|TRBD1|TRBJ1-2
TGTGCCAGCAGTGAAGCGGGACAGGGCGATTATGGCTACACCTTC
CASSEAGQGDYGYTF
>once|TRBV21-1|NA|TRBJ1-5
TGTGCCAGCAGCAAAGGGGACAGGCTCAATCAGCCCCAGCATTTT
CASSKGDRLNQPQHF
>NA|TRBV18|TRBD1|TRBJ1-1
TGTGCCAGCTCGGAGACGACAGGGCGTTGGGAAGCTTTCTTT
CASSETTGRWEAFF
>NA|TRBV27|TRBD2|TRBJ2-3
TGTGCCAGCAGTTTTCTACTAGCGGGGGACCGCACAGATACGCAGTATTTT
CASSFLLAGDRTDTQYF
>NA|TRBV20-1|NA|TRBJ1-2
TGCAGTGTCAGAGAGGACTATGGCTACACCTTC
CSVREDYGYTF
>NA|TRBV10-3|NA|TRBJ1-4
TGTGCCATCAGTGACGGGGTCTCGACTAATGAAAAACTGTTTTTT
CAISDGVSTNEKLFF
>NA|TRBV2|NA|TRBJ1-4
TGTGCCAGCAATCTAGGGTTTGGTGAAAAACTGTTTTTT
CASNLGFGEKLFF
>NA|TRBV10-2|NA|TRBJ2-1
TGCGCCAGCACCCAGGAGGGCCCCCCCAATGAGCAGTTCTTC
CASTQEGPPNEQFF
>NA|TRBV2|NA|TRBJ2-2
TGTGCCAGCAGTTCCGGGACCTCATTCGGGGAGCTGTTTTTT
CASSSGTSFGELFF
>NA|TRBV5-8|TRBD2|TRBJ2-1
TGTGCCAGCAGCTTGGAGGCTAGCGGGGGCCCCACCCCATACAATGAGCAGTTCTTC
CASSLEASGGPTPYNEQFF
>NA|TRBV6-5|TRBD1|TRBJ2-7
TGTGCCAGCAGTTACTCAAGGACAGGGGGCTACGAGCAGTACTTC
CASSYSRTGGYEQYF
>NA|TRBV2|NA|TRBJ1-5
TGTGCCAGCAATAGACCCGATCAGCCCCAGCATTTT
CASNRPDQPQHF
>NA|TRBV2|TRBD2|TRBJ2-3
TGTGCCAGCACGTTTGCGGGGGGGGCAGATACGCAGTATTTT
CASTFAGGADTQYF
>few|TRBV4-2|NA|TRBJ1-3
TGTGCCAGCAGCCAAGACAGGGGTCCTGGAAACACCATATATTTT
CASSQDRGPGNTIYF
>NA|TRBV3-1/TRBV3-2|TRBD1|TRBJ2-7
TGTGCCAGCAGCCCGACAGGGGATGTACCCGAGCAGTACTTC
CASSPTGDVPEQYF
>few|TRBV6-6|NA|TRBJ1-5
TGTGCCAGCAGGGAATCGGGCCAGCGCAATCAGCCCCAGCATTTT
CASRESGQRNQPQHF
>NA|TRBV15|TRBD1|TRBJ1-3
TGTGCCACCAGCAGAGACGGACAGGGCCTCTCTGGAAACACCATATATTTT
CATSRDGQGLSGNTIYF
>once|TRBV21-1|NA|TRBJ2-2
TGTGCCAGCGTTCCGGGACAGGGGGACACCGGGGAGCTGTTTTTT
CASVPGQGDTGELFF
>NA|TRBV15|NA|TRBJ1-5
TGTGCCACCAGCAGAGATGTCGGCAGGGCCGATCAGCCCCAGCATTTT
CATSRDVGRADQPQHF
>NA|TRBV5-1|NA|TRBJ2-2
TGCGCCAGCAGCTTGGTGGGGCAGAACACCGGGGAGCTGTTTTTT
CASSLVGQNTGELFF
>NA|TRBV24-1|TRBD1|TRBJ1-2
TGTGCCACCAGTGATCCCGACAGGGGGGACTATGGCTACACCTTC
CATSDPDRGDYGYTF
>NA|TRBV3-1/TRBV3-2|TRBD1|TRBJ2-3
TGTGCCAGCAGCCTACAGACAGGGTTTAGTGCAGATACGCAGTATTTT
CASSLQTGFSADTQYF
>NA|TRBV5-1|NA|TRBJ2-1
TGCGCCAGCAGCTTGGAAGGGGCCCCCCTAAATGAGCAGTTCTTC
CASSLEGAPLNEQFF
>NA|TRBV12-3/TRBV12-4|NA|TRBJ2-7
TGTGCCAGCAGTTTTTGGGCCCACGAGCAGTACTTC
CASSFWAHEQYF
>NA|TRBV6-2/TRBV6-3|NA|TRBJ2-1
TGTGCCAGCAGTTACTCGGCCGACGGGTACAATGAGCAGTTCTTC
CASSYSADGYNEQFF
>NA|TRBV3-1/TRBV3-2|NA|TRBJ2-7
TGTGCCAGCAGCCAAGATAGGAGGGGCTACGAGCAGTACTTC
CASSQDRRGYEQYF
>once|TRBV7-3|NA|TRBJ2-5
TGTGCCAGCAGCGTAGGCGGGCCCCAAGAGACCCAGTACTTC
CASSVGGPQETQYF
>once|TRBV27|NA|TRBJ2-1
TGTGCCAGCAGGCTTACCACAGGGTGGAATGAGCAGTTCTTC
CASRLTTGWNEQFF
>NA|TRBV6-2/TRBV6-3|NA|TRBJ1-1
TGTGCCAGCAGTAGGGCGGCTGGTGGTGAAGCTTTCTTT
CASSRAAGGEAFF
>once|TRBV4-1|NA|TRBJ1-1
TGCGCCAGCAGCCAAGAAGGGCGGGAAGCTTTCTTT
CASSQEGREAFF
>NA|TRBV5-8|NA|TRBJ1-1
TGTGCCAGCAGCTGGGAGGGTCGGTTTGTGGGGCCAGTTGCTGAAGCTTTCTTT
CASSWEGRFVGPVAEAFF
>NA|TRBV24-1|NA|TRBJ1-5
TGTGCCACCAGTGACCCGAATCAGCCCCAGCATTTT
CATSDPNQPQHF
>NA|TRBV25-1|NA|TRBJ1-2
TGTGCCAGCAGTGAATACTTAGGCGATCGGGGCTACACCTTC
CASSEYLGDRGYTF
>once|TRBV14|TRBD1|TRBJ1-5
TGTGCCAGCAGCGGGGGACAGGGTAGCAATCAGCCCCAGCATTTT
CASSGGQGSNQPQHF
>NA|TRBV24-1|NA|TRBJ1-5
TGTGCCACCAGTGATGGCCATCAGCCCCAGCATTTT
CATSDGHQPQHF
>NA|TRBV24-1|NA|TRBJ1-5
TGTGCCACCGCAGGTGGGAATAATCAGCCCCAGCATTTT
CATAGGNNQPQHF
>NA|TRBV5-6|TRBD2|TRBJ2-5
TGTGCCAGCAGCCTCCGCCCGGGACTAGCACAAGAGACCCAGTACTTC
CASSLRPGLAQETQYF
>NA|TRBV11-2|TRBD1|TRBJ1-1
TGTGCCAGCAGCTTAGAGTCATGGACAGGGCGGACTGAAGCTTTCTTT
CASSLESWTGRTEAFF
>NA|TRBV12-3/TRBV12-4|NA|TRBJ1-3
TGTGCCAGCAGCTTGAGCTCTGGAAACACCATATATTTT
CASSLSSGNTIYF
>NA|TRBV24-1|NA|TRBJ2-3
TGTGCCACCAGTGATTTGAGGCAAGGGCCGGATACGCAGTATTTT
CATSDLRQGPDTQYF
>NA|TRBV2|NA|TRBJ2-5
TGTGCCAGCAGCCCAAGTGGGGGCCCCCTCGTCGGAGAGACCCAGTACTTC
CASSPSGGPLVGETQYF
>NA|TRBV7-2|NA|TRBJ2-6
TGTGCCAGCAGCTCCAGGGGGGCCGGGGCCAACGTCCTGACTTTC
CASSSRGAGANVLTF
>NA|TRBV28|TRBD1|TRBJ1-2
TGTGCCAGCCTCCTAGACAGGGGGCGAGGCTACACCTTC
CASLLDRGRGYTF
>few|TRBV5-1|NA|TRBJ1-2
TGCGCCAGCAGCTTGGTCCAATCAAGGGATGGCTACACCTTC
CASSLVQSRDGYTF
>NA|TRBV9|NA|TRBJ2-5
TGTGCCAGCAGCGTAGGGACAGTAAGGGAGACCCAGTACTTC
CASSVGTVRETQYF
>NA|TRBV5-1|TRBD1|TRBJ2-5
TGCGCCAGCAGCTTCGGCCAGGGGGTCGAAGAGACCCAGTACTTC
CASSFGQGVEETQYF
>NA|TRBV6-1|NA|TRBJ1-4
TGTGCCAGCAGCGAAGGGGGGGTTAATGAAAAACTGTTTTTT
CASSEGGVNEKLFF
>once|TRBV9|TRBD1|TRBJ2-5
TGTGCCAGCAGCGTCGGGACAGGGGACGACCCAGCGACCCAGTACTTC
CASSVGTGDDPATQYF
>NA|TRBV29-1|TRBD1|TRBJ1-4
TGCAGCGCCGTGGGGACAGGGGATGAAAAACTGTTTTTT
CSAVGTGDEKLFF
>NA|TRBV2|NA|TRBJ1-1
TGTGCCAGCAGCAGAGGGTTAAGTACTGAAGCTTTCTTT
CASSRGLSTEAFF
>NA|TRBV30|NA|TRBJ1-1
TGTGCCTCCTCGATTGGCGGGAACACTGAAGCTTTCTTT
CASSIGGNTEAFF
>once|TRBV3-1/TRBV3-2|TRBD2|TRBJ2-3
TGTGCCAGCAGCCAAGAAGCGGGGGGGCGGGTCGATACGCAGTATTTT
CASSQEAGGRVDTQYF
>NA|TRBV12-3/TRBV12-4|TRBD1|TRBJ1-2
TGTGCCAGCAGAACGACAGGGGGTGGCTACACCTTC
CASRTTGGGYTF
>NA|TRBV5-1|NA|TRBJ2-3
TGCGCCAGCAGCGTTCGTTCGAGCCCTAGCACAGATACGCAGTATTTT
CASSVRSSPSTDTQYF